This entry features one T cell receptor beta chain sequence. Its antigen is unidentified. The CDR3 runs 16 residues. The germline V gene encodes CDR1 GTSNPN and CDR2 SVGIG (reference sequence). V lost 1 base, J lost 1 base, and 5 bases stayed unmatched. The data derive from a study of OX40 agonist ivuxolimab in advanced cancers. As for the study in general: Patients' therapy was ivuxolimab, an antibody that acts as an agonist of OX40 (CD134). Study-level findings and limits: Clonal expansion from baseline to week 6 occurred in both CD4+ and CD8+ T cells.

TCRdb's table, derived via immunoSEQ multiplex PCR, lists solely in-frame clones and lacks some. The data contain 35,000 to 45,000 clones, roughly 80% of them singletons. The clonotype originates from an adult with an advanced solid tumor such as melanoma, head and neck, liver or kidney cancer. V and J are TRBV30 and TRBJ2-5; 11 bases match TRBD2. This material consisted of CD4+ or CD8+ T cells sorted from blood, taken in a trial of the OX40 agonist ivuxolimab. This CDR3 reads CAWSDSSGRLQETQYF. The DNA of the CDR3 is TGTGCCTGGAGTGACTCTAGCGGGAGGCTCCAAGAGACCCAGTACTTC.